The clone carrying this TCR beta chain was observed a single time. The data were obtained in a study of blood T cell repertoires in COVID-19. Germline V gene sequence: CDR1 MNHEY, CDR2 SMNVEV (reference sequence). This CDR3 has 13 residues. V lost 5 bases to trimming and J lost 5 bases, with 12 bases between them. Using immunoSEQ multiplex PCR, the repertoire was profiled, and TCRdb retains in-frame clones only, with some absent. The sample records roughly 60,000 clones, around 90% being singletons. This rearrangement joins TRBV27 to TRBJ2-5; a weak D match, TRBD1 (6 bases). Material for sequencing was peripheral blood. The source of this sequence is a woman older than 75 with active COVID-19. Here the CDR3 DNA reads TGTGCCAGCAGTCCCTGGGGGCAGGAGACCCAGTACTTC. Its protein is CASSPWGQETQYF.